Following are 11 T cell receptor beta chains from one sample sequenced in a study of T cells in Graves' hyperthyroidism and ophthalmopathy. Amplification of TCR beta CDR3 regions was performed using RNA transcripts as template. In the first-round RT-PCR of the TCR CDR3, the HTBI primer set was used. TCRdb passed the multiplex PCR reads through MiXCR, listing each CDR3 protein once. Of 100,000 to 130,000 distinct CDR3 sequences detected, about 15% appear once; the ten largest clones hold about 45%. Material: blood. These TCRs come from a woman between 45 and 65 years old with Graves' hyperthyroidism.

The table lists this clonotype with many counts. Here the CDR3 reads CAWSIGTIGSPLHF. CDR3 DNA: TGTGCCTGGAGTATCGGGACAATCGGATCACCCCTCCACTTT. The J gene is TRBJ1-6, the V gene TRBV30; weak D call: TRBD1 (6 bases). The V gene's germline CDR1 is GTSNPN and CDR2 SVGIG (reference sequence). This CDR3 has 14 amino acids. Trimming stripped 2 bases from V and 10 bases from J, with 15 bases between.

This clonotype was seen repeatedly, ten times or more. V and J are TRBV2 and TRBJ1-5; D call uncertain. The CDR3 is made up of 15 amino acids. The V end lost 4 bases, the J end lost 0 bases, and 10 bases lay between the germline ends. Per germline, CDR1 SNHLY and CDR2 FYNNEI. CDR3 loop: CASSGGAFSNQPQHF. The CDR3 DNA is TGTGCCAGCAGTGGAGGAGCTTTTAGCAATCAGCCCCAGCATTTT.

The chain has TRBV10-3 and TRBJ1-2; maybe TRBD1 (5 bases). The V end was cut by 4 bases, the J end by 0 bases, with 15 bases between. The CDR3 is 16 residues long. From germline, CDR1 is ENHRY and CDR2 SYGVKD. CDR3 nucleotide sequence: TGTGCCATCAGTGGGACACTTCAAGCCTCTAACTATGGCTACACCTTC. Translating gives CAISGTLQASNYGYTF.

This clonotype was observed many times. CDR3 sequence (DNA): TGTGCCAGCAGTTTAAGGGGGGGGGCTAGCTCTGGGGCCAACGTCCTGACTTTC. It is translated as CASSLRGGASSGANVLTF. This rearrangement joins TRBV27 to TRBJ2-6; the D gene is possibly TRBD2 (7 bases). V was trimmed by 2 bases and J by 0 bases, leaving 14 bases between them. Germline values: CDR1 MNHEY, CDR2 SMNVEV (reference sequence). The CDR3 sequence is 18 residues long.

This clonotype was detected ten times or more. The chain carries TRBV2 and TRBJ2-1; 10 nucleotides agree with TRBD1. Trimming cost V 7 bases and J 7 bases; bases outside gene matches: 4. The germline gives CDR1 SNHLY, CDR2 FYNNEI. This CDR3 spans 13 amino acids. DNA for the CDR3: TGTGCCAGCACCCCGGGACAGGGGAATGAGCAGTTCTTC. This gives the protein CASTPGQGNEQFF.

In this sample, this clonotype turned up many times. The gene calls are TRBV20-1 and TRBJ2-2; D is ambiguous. This CDR3 has 11 residues. Germline V gives CDR1 DFQATT, CDR2 SNEGSKA (reference sequence). V lost 5 bases, J lost 6 bases, and 7 bases lay in between. CDR3 sequence (DNA): TGCAGTGCTCCCTTCGCCGGGGAGCTGTTTTTT. It is translated as CSAPFAGELFF.

This clonotype was seen many times. The V call is TRBV11-1, the J call TRBJ2-7; D unresolved. Germline-derived CDR1 and CDR2 are SGHAT and FQDESV (reference sequence). This CDR3 spans 13 amino acids. V lost 5 bases to trimming and J lost 3 bases, with 11 bases between them. Here the CDR3 DNA reads TGTGCCAGCAGCCCCGCCCCCGGCTACGAGCAGTACTTC. Translating gives CASSPAPGYEQYF.

In the case of this clonotype: A much larger clone is a single base away; this may be a read error. This rearrangement joins TRBV3-1 to TRBJ2-1, with 9 positions matching TRBD2. CDR1 and CDR2 (germline): LGHDT, YNNKEL (reference sequence). The CDR3 is 15 residues long. CDR3 residues: CAISQVAGGPAEQFF. CDR3 nucleotide sequence: TGTGCCATCAGCCAAGTGGCGGGAGGGCCGGCTGAGCAGTTCTTC.

This clonotype was detected ten times or more. The chain joins TRBV3-1 to TRBJ1-2, with TRBD1 matching 7 bases. V shed 7 bases, J shed 13 bases, and the junction held 15 bases outside the gene matches. CDR1 and CDR2 from the germline V gene are LGHDT and YNNKEL (reference sequence). The CDR3 contains 13 residues. The CDR3 loop reads CASNHIGTAHPTF. The CDR3 coding sequence is TGTGCCAGCAACCACATTGGGACAGCGCATCCCACCTTC.

This clonotype was seen at least ten times. The chain couples TRBV27 to TRBJ2-3; 7 nucleotides agree with TRBD1. Germline V gene sequence: CDR1 MNHEY, CDR2 SMNVEV (reference sequence). This CDR3 is 16 amino acids long. J lost 2 bases, V lost 2 bases, and 7 bases had no gene match. This CDR3 is CASSLRAGTVTDTQYF. Written as DNA, the CDR3 is TGTGCCAGCAGTTTAAGGGCCGGGACAGTCACAGATACGCAGTATTTT.

This clonotype was counted ten times or more. The rearrangement joins TRBV3-1 to TRBJ2-3; 10 bases are a match to TRBD2. The CDR3 is made up of 16 amino acids. Trimming cost V 2 bases and J 1 base; bases outside gene matches: 3. Per the germline V gene, CDR1 is LGHDT and CDR2 is YNNKEL (reference sequence). For the CDR3, the DNA is TGTGCCAGCAGCCAAACGCTAGCGGGAGGCACAGATACGCAGTATTTT. As protein: CASSQTLAGGTDTQYF.